Shown below are 13 T cell receptor beta chains from a single sample sequenced in a study of B cell selection in AIRE deficiency. Clones were sequenced by immunoSEQ multiplex PCR, and TCRdb holds only the in-frame ones, with some missing. The table has under 30,000 clones, 95% to 98% seen once. The sorted conventional CD4 T cells were gated as CD4+CD127+. Sequencing input: conventional CD4+ T cells sorted from PBMCs. The receptors were sampled from a human donor with AIRE deficiency.

The chain employs TRBV6-1 and TRBJ1-2; D unclear. Germline V CDR1 and CDR2: MNHNS, SASEGT. The V end lost 2 bases, the J end lost 3 bases, and 7 bases lay between the germline ends. CDR3 length equals 13 residues. The CDR3 nucleotides read TGTGCCAGCAGTGAACGCCAGCACTATGGCTACACCTTC. It encodes CASSERQHYGYTF.

This sequence joins TRBV19 and TRBJ2-6, with a weak D call TRBD2 (5 bases). The CDR3 has 17 residues. The germline V gene encodes CDR1 LNHDA and CDR2 SQIVND (reference sequence). V gave up 10 bases and J gave up 0 bases, with 19 bases separating them. CDR3 amino acids: CATAGVMTYSGANVLTF. CDR3 DNA: TGTGCCACCGCCGGGGTGATGACCTACTCTGGGGCCAACGTCCTGACTTTC.

This sequence joins TRBV28 and TRBJ2-5, with 11 bases identical to TRBD2. J was trimmed by 4 bases and V by 6 bases; bases with no gene match: 10. CDR1 and CDR2 (germline): MDHEN, SYDVKM. This CDR3 spans 16 amino acids. The CDR3 sequence: CASRPPGLAGRETQYF. In DNA form, the CDR3 reads TGTGCCAGCAGACCACCCGGACTAGCGGGTAGAGAGACCCAGTACTTC.

The CDR3 DNA sequence: TGTGCCATCAGTGAGTCAGGACTAGCGCTTACCAGTGATACGCAGTATTTT. Its protein product is CAISESGLALTSDTQYF. The chain carries TRBV10-3 and TRBJ2-3, with 9 bases that match TRBD2. Germline V gene data show CDR1 as ENHRY and CDR2 as SYGVKD. This CDR3 is 17 amino acids long. Trimming at V came to 0 bases and at J to 6 bases, leaving 10 bases not matched to a gene.

J is TRBJ2-3 and V is TRBV28; either TRBD1 or TRBD2 may fit D (6 bases each). Germline V gene sequence: CDR1 MDHEN, CDR2 SYDVKM. The CDR3 runs 17 residues. V was shortened by 2 bases and J by 1 base, with 16 bases between the two germline ends. CDR3 bases: TGTGCCAGCAGTTTAAACGGGGGCCGGTGGGGCACAGATACGCAGTATTTT. Protein product: CASSLNGGRWGTDTQYF.

The V call is TRBV29-1, the J call TRBJ1-3; no definite D call. Germline loops: CDR1 SQVTM, CDR2 ANQGSEA. The CDR3 loop spans 12 amino acids. V lost 5 bases to trimming and J lost 5 bases, with 10 bases between them. As DNA, the CDR3 is TGCAGCGTTAGCGGAGCTAGAAACACCATATATTTT. It codes for CSVSGARNTIYF.

V is TRBV7-9 and J is TRBJ2-4, with 10 bases fitting TRBD2. Trimming cost V 6 bases and J 7 bases; bases outside gene matches: 3. Germline CDR1 reads SEHNR; CDR2 reads FQNEAQ (reference sequence). The CDR3 extends over 13 amino acids. The DNA of the CDR3 is TGTGCCAGCAGTCATAGCGGGAGGAACATTCAGTACTTC. As protein: CASSHSGRNIQYF. Looking up the rest from reference TRBV7-9 and TRBJ2-4 gives the full variable domain: DTGVSQNPRHKITKRGQNVTFRCDPISEHNRLYWYRQTLGQGPEFLTYFQNEAQLEKSRLLSDRFSAERPKGSFSTLEIQRTEQGDSAMYLCASSHSGRNIQYFGAGTRLSVL.

The J gene is TRBJ1-5, the V gene TRBV28; D is unresolved. The germline V and J ends were trimmed by 7 bases and 0 bases, with 7 bases remaining between them. From germline, CDR1 is MDHEN and CDR2 SYDVKM. This CDR3 has 13 residues. The CDR3 DNA reads as TGTGCCAGCAACTATGATAGCAATCAGCCCCAGCATTTT. This translates into CASNYDSNQPQHF.

The chain joins TRBV5-4 to TRBJ2-5; 11 positions match TRBD1. The CDR3 runs to 15 residues. V dropped 4 bases and J dropped 5; count of bases not matched to a gene: 7. The germline V gene encodes CDR1 SGHNT and CDR2 YYREEE (reference sequence). The DNA for the CDR3 is TGTGCCAGCAGCCCACCGGGACAGGGGGTGGAGACCCAGTACTTC. Its translation is CASSPPGQGVETQYF.

This chain connects TRBV7-3 to TRBJ2-1; a weak D match, TRBD2 (5 bases). The V gene's germline CDR1 is SGHTA and CDR2 FQGTGA. V was clipped by 1 base and J by 4 bases, with 14 bases between them. The CDR3 spans 16 residues. Here the CDR3 reads CASSLIPGRSYNEQFF. CDR3 nucleotides: TGTGCCAGCAGCTTAATCCCGGGAAGATCTTACAATGAGCAGTTCTTC.

CDR3 bases: TGCGCCAGCAGTGAGCTCCCGGGGGGGGCTCATCAGCCCCAGCATTTT. It is translated as CASSELPGGAHQPQHF. This chain links TRBV10-1 with TRBJ1-5, with a weak D call TRBD1 (6 bases). Per germline, CDR1 WNHNN and CDR2 SYGVQD (reference sequence). V dropped 2 bases and J dropped 5 bases, with 16 bases sitting between them. The length of the CDR3 is 16 residues.

V gene TRBV28 combines with J gene TRBJ2-2; 9 bases fit TRBD1. Germline loops: CDR1 MDHEN, CDR2 SYDVKM. The length of the CDR3 is 15 residues. The ends lost 5 bases at V and 2 bases at J; junction bases unmatched: 3. The CDR3 coding sequence is TGTGCCAGCAGTACGGGACAGGGCAACACCGGGGAGCTGTTTTTT. Encoded protein: CASSTGQGNTGELFF. The full variable domain, in which reference TRBV28 and TRBJ2-2 provide the parts outside the CDR3, is DVKVTQSSRYLVKRTGEKVFLECVQDMDHENMFWYRQDPGLGLRLIYFSYDVKMKEKGDIPEGYSVSREKKERFSLILESASTNQTSMYLCASSTGQGNTGELFFGEGSRLTVL.

V is TRBV6-7 and J is TRBJ2-2; TRBD1 or TRBD2 may be the D gene (5 bases each). TRBV6-7 has ORF status, its function being uncertain. This CDR3 spans 18 amino acids. V was shortened by 5 bases and J by 3 bases, with 22 bases between the two germline ends. CDR3 region: CASSTGASFILDTGELFF. CDR3 in DNA: TGTGCCAGCAGTACCGGGGCTAGCTTCATCCTGGACACCGGGGAGCTGTTTTTT.